The present TCR beta chain was sequenced within a study of T cells after yellow fever vaccination. Making TCR cDNA involved 5'RACE template switching, which added UMIs and a universal primer site. TCRdb independently ran MiXCR on the 5' RACE reads; one entry per CDR3 protein. The sample contains around 530,000 distinct CDR3 sequences, approximately 16% of which appear only once. The length of the CDR3 is 15 residues. From germline, CDR1 is SGHTA and CDR2 FQGNSA. Deletions cut 4 bases from V and 4 bases from J, with 15 bases between. This clonotype was seen a few times. The input for sequencing was PBMCs, taken less than 6 days after the first yellow fever vaccination. This rearrangement joins TRBV7-2 to TRBJ2-3; either TRBD1 or TRBD2 may supply D (5 bases each). This TCR came from a man aged 18 to 35 who received the YFV17D yellow fever vaccine. The CDR3, as DNA: TGTGCCAGCAGCTCGTGGGGGATGGCTGCAGATACGCAGTATTTT. This translates into CASSSWGMAADTQYF.